The 19 T cell receptor beta chains reported below all come from one sample, sequenced in a study of cytomegalovirus exposure and HLA in healthy donors. It was with 60 Vbeta and 13 Jbeta primers that the PCR ran. Here immunoSEQ multiplex PCR was the method, and the copy in TCRdb shows in-frame clones only, minus some. The table shows under 55,000 clones, with 73% occurring only once. Input material: PBMCs. The receptor source for this set is a man between 18 and 29 years old in good health and CMV-seronegative.

The chain recombines TRBV29-1 with TRBJ1-1; no firm D call. Germline assignment: CDR1 SQVTM and CDR2 ANQGSEA. The length of the CDR3 is 13 residues. With 3 bases removed from V and 1 base from J, the gap between germline ends came to 9 bases. CDR3 sequence reads: CSVDPGSNTEAFF. The CDR3 DNA reads TGCAGCGTTGATCCAGGATCGAACACTGAAGCTTTCTTT.

The chain links TRBV7-2 to TRBJ1-1, with TRBD1 matching 8 bases. Looked up from germline, CDR1 is SGHTA and CDR2 is FQGNSA. The CDR3 loop spans 15 amino acids. V lost 4 bases to trimming and J lost 2 bases; unmatched junction nucleotides: 6. DNA of the CDR3: TGTGCCAGCAGCTCCCGGACAGGGCCTAACACTGAAGCTTTCTTT. It translates to CASSSRTGPNTEAFF.

This chain joins TRBV6-5 and TRBJ1-3; 10 nucleotides agree with TRBD1. There are 15 residues in the CDR3. V shed 6 bases, J shed 8 bases, and the junction held 10 bases outside the gene matches. Germline-derived CDR1 and CDR2 are MNHEY and SVGAGI. CDR3 DNA: TGTGCCAGCAGCCCAGAGACAGGGGGCCGTCACACCATATATTTT. Translation gives CASSPETGGRHTIYF.

With respect to this clone: The junction shows a germline mismatch at one end, possibly a read error. The rearrangement uses TRBV7-7 and TRBJ2-7, with 8 bases aligning to TRBD2. Germline values: CDR1 SSHAT, CDR2 FNYEAQ (reference sequence). The CDR3 is 14 amino acids. The chain's CDR3 is CASSLEPTSEGQYF. DNA of the CDR3: TGTGCTAGCAGCTTAGAACCGACTAGCGAAGGGCAGTACTTC.

The chain combines TRBV5-1 with TRBJ1-1; D not certain. V was cut by 4 bases and J by 5 bases, with 15 bases left in between. The CDR3 is 14 amino acids. Germline V gene sequence: CDR1 SGHRS, CDR2 YFSETQ. The CDR3 here is CASSLVEGGTEAFF. The CDR3 DNA reads as TGCGCCAGCAGCCTCGTGGAGGGAGGAACTGAAGCTTTCTTT.

The chain recombines TRBV7-8 with TRBJ2-7; the D gene is possibly TRBD2 (6 bases). Trimming stripped 1 base from V and 2 bases from J, with 9 bases between. CDR1 is SGHVS and CDR2 is FQNEAQ in the germline V gene. This CDR3 spans 14 amino acids. This chain's CDR3 is CASSLGGGTYEQYF. The CDR3 bases are TGTGCCAGCAGCTTAGGGGGCGGGACCTACGAGCAGTACTTC.

J is TRBJ2-5 and V is TRBV2, with D possibly being TRBD1 (6 bases). The length of the CDR3 is 14 residues. Germline V gene lookup returns CDR1 SNHLY and CDR2 FYNNEI. Trimming cost V 6 bases and J 2 bases, with 13 bases left between them. CDR3 bases: TGTGCCAGCAGAAGCCACAGGGAACAAGAGACCCAGTACTTC. Translation: CASRSHREQETQYF.

The chain uses TRBV14 and TRBJ2-7; tentatively, D is TRBD1 (6 bases). The V gene lost 5 bases and the J gene lost 2 bases, with 13 bases spanning the gap. This CDR3 is 14 amino acids long. Germline CDR1 SGHDN, CDR2 FVKESK. CDR3 protein: CASSDRDKTYEQYF. CDR3 DNA: TGTGCCAGCAGCGACCGGGACAAGACCTACGAGCAGTACTTC.

This rearrangement joins TRBV7-6 to TRBJ2-5; D remains unclear. The CDR3 totals 14 residues. The V and J ends lost 2 bases and 5 bases respectively, with 12 bases between them. Germline values: CDR1 SGHVS, CDR2 FNYEAQ. CDR3 loop: CASSLPLREETQYF. The CDR3 DNA sequence: TGTGCCAGCAGCTTACCCCTGAGAGAGGAGACCCAGTACTTC.

The V gene is TRBV28, the J gene TRBJ2-3; no clear D. With 8 bases removed from V and 6 bases from J, the gap between germline ends came to 9 bases. CDR3 length: 11 amino acids. Germline CDR1 reads MDHEN; CDR2 reads SYDVKM. CDR3 nucleotide sequence: TGTGCCAGCGGAGTGTCGGATACGCAGTATTTT. This sequence encodes CASGVSDTQYF.

V is TRBV4-3 and J is TRBJ1-1; D perhaps matches TRBD1 (6 bases). The CDR3 runs to 16 residues. Trimming took off 0 bases at V and 6 bases at J, with 17 bases between the two ends. Germline CDR1 LGHNA, CDR2 YSLEER. As DNA, the CDR3 is TGCGCCAGCAGCCAAGACGGGGGGCTCAATACGGCTGAAGCTTTCTTT. Its protein product is CASSQDGGLNTAEAFF.

This chain connects TRBV10-3 to TRBJ2-1, with 10 bases identical to TRBD2. This CDR3 has 14 residues. From germline, CDR1 is ENHRY and CDR2 SYGVKD. With 3 bases clipped from V and 8 bases from J, the junction kept 4 bases outside the gene matches. The CDR3 coding sequence is TGTGCCATCAGTGATCAGCGGGAGGGTTATGAGCAGTTCTTC. As protein: CAISDQREGYEQFF.

This clone came up once. This rearrangement joins TRBV7-2 to TRBJ2-5; TRBD2 matches at 8 bases. V lost 6 bases and J lost 7; bases outside the gene matches: 22. The CDR3 contains 18 residues. CDR1 is SGHTA, CDR2 FQGNSA, per germline. The chain's CDR3 is CASRITVLAEASGGTQYF. CDR3 DNA sequence: TGTGCCAGCAGAATAACGGTACTAGCGGAAGCCTCCGGGGGGACCCAGTACTTC. Using reference TRBV7-2 and TRBJ2-5 for the parts outside the CDR3, the full variable domain is GAGVSQSPSNKVTEKGKDVELRCDPISGHTALYWYRQSLGQGLEFLIYFQGNSAPDKSGLPSDRFSAERTGGSVSTLTIQRTQQEDSAVYLCASRITVLAEASGGTQYFGPGTRLLVL.

The rearrangement joins TRBV7-9 to TRBJ2-4, with a weak D call TRBD2 (6 bases). Trimming shortened V by 5 bases and J by 7 bases, and 15 bases separated the two germline ends. Germline loops: CDR1 SEHNR, CDR2 FQNEAQ (reference sequence). The CDR3 runs to 14 residues. The CDR3 spells CASSLGGGFNIQYF. CDR3 in DNA: TGTGCCAGCAGCCTCGGGGGTGGGTTTAACATTCAGTACTTC.

The chain carries TRBV18 and TRBJ1-3; TRBD1 is a possible D gene (5 bases). CDR3 length equals 16 residues. Between the trimmed V and J ends, which lost 3 bases and 1 base, there was a span of 13 bases. Looked up from germline, CDR1 is KGHSH and CDR2 is LQKENI. The DNA of the CDR3 is TGTGCCAGCTCACCCTTACAGGCCATATCTGGAAACACCATATATTTT. Amino acids: CASSPLQAISGNTIYF. Full variable domain (outside the CDR3, taken from reference TRBV18 and TRBJ1-3): NAGVMQNPRHLVRRRGQEARLRCSPMKGHSHVYWYRQLPEEGLKFMVYLQKENIIDESGMPKERFSAEFPKEGPSILRIQQVVRGDSAAYFCASSPLQAISGNTIYFGEGSWLTVV.

The V call is TRBV28, the J call TRBJ2-7; D ambiguous. CDR1 and CDR2 from the germline V gene are MDHEN and SYDVKM. The V end lost 2 bases, the J end lost 5 bases, and 10 bases lay between the germline ends. The CDR3 has 13 residues. The DNA for the CDR3 is TGTGCCAGCAGTTTACAGGAAAGTGACGAGCAGTACTTC. Its protein is CASSLQESDEQYF.

The chain employs TRBV6-1 and TRBJ1-5, with TRBD1 matching over 9 bases. From germline, CDR1 is MNHNS and CDR2 SASEGT. This CDR3 region has 15 residues. V was clipped by 6 bases and J by 3 bases; unmatched bases: 6. The CDR3 nucleotides read TGTGCCAGCAGGGGGGACAGGGACCTCAATCAGCCCCAGCATTTT. Encoded protein: CASRGDRDLNQPQHF.

This rearrangement joins TRBV6-5 to TRBJ1-3; 11 bases align to TRBD1. CDR1 is MNHEY, CDR2 SVGAGI, per germline. This CDR3 contains 16 residues. V lost 4 bases and J lost 4; bases outside the gene matches: 6. The CDR3 bases are TGTGCCAGCAGTTCCGGACAGGGGGCGAAAGGAAACACCATATATTTT. Protein: CASSSGQGAKGNTIYF.

This clone was seen a single time. The CDR3 nucleotides read TGCAGCGTTTCCCCGGGACTAGCAGTTGAGCAGTTCTTC. It encodes CSVSPGLAVEQFF. The chain has TRBV29-1 and TRBJ2-1, with 9 bases identical to TRBD2. This CDR3 is 13 amino acids long. Germline V gene lookup returns CDR1 SQVTM and CDR2 ANQGSEA. V dropped 5 bases and J dropped 9; count of bases not matched to a gene: 8.